This passage covers 32 T cell receptor beta chains from one sample sequenced in a study of CD8+ T cells in alopecia areata. Treatment noted: oral pan-JAK inhibitor, 5-10 mg twice daily. Following extraction, RNA underwent reverse transcription to cDNA, which served as the sequencing template. TCRdb's table, derived via immunoSEQ multiplex PCR, lists solely in-frame clones and lacks some. The table records 95,000 to 150,000 clones, under 65% of them present only once. The material sequenced was CD4+ T cells sorted from blood, taken at week 4, from a patient treated with tofacitinib. Receptors were obtained from a human donor with alopecia areata.

The J gene is TRBJ2-1, the V gene TRBV25-1; 13 bases fit TRBD2. This CDR3 is 16 amino acids long. The germline V gene encodes CDR1 MGHDK and CDR2 SYGVNS. V was pared by 0 bases and J by 9 bases, with 5 bases of the junction left unmatched. CDR3: CASSEYGTSGIGEQFF. CDR3 in DNA: TGTGCCAGCAGTGAATACGGGACTAGCGGGATAGGTGAGCAGTTCTTC.

This sequence joins TRBV29-1 and TRBJ2-5, with D tentatively TRBD2 (5 bases). The ends were cut back, 2 bases at V and 2 bases at J, with 6 bases in the middle. Germline loops: CDR1 SQVTM, CDR2 ANQGSEA. The CDR3 has 12 residues. Written as DNA, the CDR3 is TGCAGCGTTGAACGGGGTCAAGAGACCCAGTACTTC. Amino acids: CSVERGQETQYF.

This rearrangement joins TRBV5-4 to TRBJ1-1; D gene uncertain. This CDR3 region has 14 residues. The germline V and J ends were trimmed by 5 bases and 1 base, with 12 bases remaining between them. The germline V gene has CDR1 SGHNT and CDR2 YYREEE (reference sequence). The CDR3 protein is CASSSGRTNTEAFF. The CDR3 DNA follows: TGTGCCAGCAGTTCCGGGAGGACGAACACTGAAGCTTTCTTT. Looking up the rest from reference TRBV5-4 and TRBJ1-1 gives the full variable domain: ETGVTQSPTHLIKTRGQQVTLRCSSQSGHNTVSWYQQALGQGPQFIFQYYREEENGRGNFPPRFSGLQFPNYSSELNVNALELDDSALYLCASSSGRTNTEAFFGQGTRLTVV.

The chain couples TRBV10-3 to TRBJ1-2, with D hard to call. Germline CDR1 is ENHRY and CDR2 is SYGVKD. Trimming pared 10 bases from V and 6 bases from J, leaving 18 bases between. The CDR3 is made up of 13 amino acids. CDR3 in amino acids: CATSEKREDGYTF. For the CDR3, the DNA is TGTGCCACATCAGAAAAGAGGGAGGATGGCTACACCTTC.

This clone was seen a few times. This CDR3 is also generated by other DNA sequences in the sample. V and J are TRBV7-2 and TRBJ2-3; no clear D. Germline lookup yields CDR1 SGHTA and CDR2 FQGNSA. V lost 1 base, J lost 1 base, and 0 bases lay in between. CDR3 size: 12 residues. The CDR3 protein is CASSLGTDTQYF. In nucleotides, the CDR3 is TGTGCCAGCAGCTTAGGCACAGATACGCAGTATTTT.

This clone was seen a few times. The genes are TRBV29-1 and TRBJ2-5; TRBD1 aligns across 10 bases. Trimming cost V 3 bases and J 5 bases; bases outside gene matches: 6. The germline V gene encodes CDR1 SQVTM and CDR2 ANQGSEA. This CDR3 has 14 residues. CDR3 residues: CSVEDRGFVETQYF. The CDR3 nucleotides are TGCAGCGTTGAGGACAGGGGGTTTGTTGAGACCCAGTACTTC.

This clone showed up just a few times. This chain uses TRBV7-9 with TRBJ1-4; TRBD1 aligns across 9 bases. The CDR3 is 15 amino acids. Germline CDR1 is SEHNR and CDR2 is FQNEAQ (reference sequence). The trim removed 5 bases at V and 8 bases at J, leaving 9 bases unmatched. The chain's CDR3 is CASSGSDRGEEKLFF. The CDR3 bases are TGTGCCAGCAGCGGGTCGGACAGGGGCGAGGAAAAACTGTTTTTT.

This clone turned up a few times. This chain's CDR3 is CSVEGGGSYEQYF. As DNA, the CDR3 is TGCAGCGTTGAAGGCGGGGGCTCCTACGAGCAGTACTTC. This rearrangement joins TRBV29-1 to TRBJ2-7; 7 positions agree with TRBD2. The CDR3 covers 13 residues. CDR1 is SQVTM, CDR2 ANQGSEA, per germline. The V and J ends lost 1 base and 0 bases, in that order; junction bases with no gene match: 0.

In the case of this clone: This sample also contains other DNA sequences that code for the same CDR3. The rearrangement uses TRBV30 and TRBJ2-7; weak D call: TRBD2 (6 bases). Germline V gives CDR1 GTSNPN, CDR2 SVGIG (reference sequence). There are 13 residues in the CDR3. The V and J ends lost 0 bases and 3 bases respectively, with 9 bases between them. The CDR3 loop reads CAWSVRGSYEQYF. The CDR3 DNA is TGTGCCTGGAGTGTACGGGGGAGCTACGAGCAGTACTTC. Using reference TRBV30 and TRBJ2-7 for the parts outside the CDR3, the full variable domain is SQTIHQWPATLVQPVGSPLSLECTVEGTSNPNLYWYRQAAGRGLQLLFYSVGIGQISSEVPQNLSASRPQDRQFILSSKKLLLSDSGFYLCAWSVRGSYEQYFGPGTRLTVT.

The CDR3 loop reads CASSLNRDYGYTF. Written as DNA, the CDR3 is TGTGCCAGCAGCTTGAACAGGGATTATGGCTACACCTTC. The rearrangement joins TRBV5-8 to TRBJ1-2; tentatively, D is TRBD1 (6 bases). Germline assignment: CDR1 SGHTS and CDR2 YDEGEE. V was shortened by 1 base and J by 5 bases, with 9 bases between the two germline ends. CDR3 size: 13 residues. Using reference TRBV5-8 and TRBJ1-2 for the parts outside the CDR3, the full variable domain is EAGVTQSPTHLIKTRGQQATLRCSPISGHTSVYWYQQALGLGLQFLLWYDEGEERNRGNFPPRFSGRQFPNYSSELNVNALELEDSALYLCASSLNRDYGYTFGSGTRLTVV.

CDR3 in DNA: TGTGCCAGCACGGACAGGGTGCGGTGGGTCCTGACTTTC. Amino acids: CASTDRVRWVLTF. This sequence joins TRBV28 and TRBJ2-6; 8 bases agree with TRBD1. This CDR3 comprises 13 residues. V gave up 7 bases and J gave up 13 bases; unmatched junction bases: 9. CDR1 and CDR2 (germline): MDHEN, SYDVKM.

This clone has more than one count but fewer than ten. CDR3 loop: CAISESRHMSTDTQYF. In nucleotides, the CDR3 is TGTGCCATCAGTGAGTCCCGACATATGAGCACAGATACGCAGTATTTT. V and J are TRBV10-3 and TRBJ2-3; no reliable D call. Trimming removed 0 bases at V and 0 bases at J, with 10 bases between. The CDR3 is made up of 16 amino acids. Looked up from germline, CDR1 is ENHRY and CDR2 is SYGVKD.

V and J are TRBV18 and TRBJ2-2, with D possibly matching TRBD2 (6 bases). The V gene lost 3 bases and the J gene lost 2 bases, with 7 bases spanning the gap. The CDR3 runs to 14 residues. Germline assignment: CDR1 KGHSH and CDR2 LQKENI. The CDR3 region is CASSPGGNTGELFF. CDR3 nucleotide sequence: TGTGCCAGCTCACCGGGGGGAAACACCGGGGAGCTGTTTTTT.

J is TRBJ2-3 and V is TRBV28, with D possibly TRBD1 on 5 matching bases. V was cut by 5 bases and J by 1 base, with 13 bases left in between. Germline CDR1 reads MDHEN; CDR2 reads SYDVKM. The CDR3 consists of 15 residues. The chain's CDR3 is CASSDRGGGTDTQYF. The CDR3 DNA reads as TGTGCCAGCAGTGATAGGGGTGGTGGCACAGATACGCAGTATTTT.

This chain uses TRBV29-1 with TRBJ1-1, with D tentatively TRBD1 (5 bases). V was cut by 6 bases and J by 5 bases, with 16 bases left in between. From germline, CDR1 is SQVTM and CDR2 ANQGSEA. The CDR3 has 13 residues. The CDR3 DNA sequence: TGCAGCGTCTTAGGGTCAGGGAGGACTGAAGCTTTCTTT. Translation: CSVLGSGRTEAFF.

Comment on this clone: This CDR3 is also generated by other DNA sequences in the sample. This rearrangement joins TRBV30 to TRBJ1-2; 9 nucleotides align to TRBD1. The ends lost 5 bases at V and 2 bases at J; junction bases unmatched: 6. This CDR3 has 14 amino acids. Germline V gene lookup returns CDR1 GTSNPN and CDR2 SVGIG (reference sequence). The CDR3 here is CAWFYGTGNYGYTF. The CDR3 bases are TGTGCCTGGTTCTACGGGACAGGGAACTATGGCTACACCTTC. Full variable domain (remainder filled in from reference TRBV30 and TRBJ1-2): SQTIHQWPATLVQPVGSPLSLECTVEGTSNPNLYWYRQAAGRGLQLLFYSVGIGQISSEVPQNLSASRPQDRQFILSSKKLLLSDSGFYLCAWFYGTGNYGYTFGSGTRLTVV.

This sequence joins TRBV7-2 and TRBJ1-2, with 8 bases lining up with TRBD1. This CDR3 has 14 amino acids. V lost 7 bases and J lost 3; bases outside the gene matches: 7. CDR1 is SGHTA and CDR2 is FQGNSA in the germline V gene. CDR3 bases: TGTGCCAGCAACTACGAGACAGGGGACTATGGCTACACCTTC. It codes for CASNYETGDYGYTF.

The chain couples TRBV11-2 to TRBJ2-5; D gene uncertain. The V and J ends lost 3 bases and 2 bases respectively, with 13 bases between them. Per germline, CDR1 SGHAT and CDR2 FQNNGV. The CDR3 has 15 amino acids. CDR3 region: CASSLYMGRQETQYF. CDR3 sequence (DNA): TGTGCCAGCAGCTTGTACATGGGTCGGCAAGAGACCCAGTACTTC.

This chain uses TRBV5-1 with TRBJ1-1; a possible D gene is TRBD1 (5 bases). Trimming removed 5 bases at V and 0 bases at J, with 11 bases between. Germline loops: CDR1 SGHRS, CDR2 YFSETQ. This CDR3 has 14 residues. As DNA, the CDR3 is TGCGCCAGCAGGAGGGACGGCGTGAACACTGAAGCTTTCTTT. Translation gives CASRRDGVNTEAFF. Using reference TRBV5-1 and TRBJ1-1 for the parts outside the CDR3, the full variable domain is KAGVTQTPRYLIKTRGQQVTLSCSPISGHRSVSWYQQTPGQGLQFLFEYFSETQRNKGNFPGRFSGRQFSNSRSEMNVSTLELGDSALYLCASRRDGVNTEAFFGQGTRLTVV.

The chain joins TRBV5-4 to TRBJ2-7, with 7 bases that match TRBD1. Trimming cost V 0 bases and J 5 bases; bases outside gene matches: 2. The CDR3 loop spans 13 amino acids. Germline lookup yields CDR1 SGHNT and CDR2 YYREEE (reference sequence). CDR3 DNA sequence: TGTGCCAGCAGCTTGGGACAGGGTCACGAGCAGTACTTC. Protein: CASSLGQGHEQYF.

A few counts support this clone. The V call is TRBV29-1, the J call TRBJ2-3; D possibly corresponds to TRBD2 (5 bases). Trimming took 7 bases from V and 8 from J, leaving 19 bases between them. The V gene's germline CDR1 is SQVTM and CDR2 ANQGSEA. The CDR3 has 13 amino acids. CDR3 loop: CSGLGASAGTQYF. CDR3 in DNA: TGCAGCGGATTGGGAGCAAGCGCGGGTACGCAGTATTTT.

CDR3 coding DNA: TGCGCCAGCAACAGTGGCCTCTCTGGGGCCAACGTCCTGACTTTC. Encoded protein: CASNSGLSGANVLTF. The chain joins TRBV5-1 to TRBJ2-6; D remains unclear. This CDR3 region has 15 residues. Trimming removed 6 bases at V and 0 bases at J, with 10 bases between. In germline, CDR1 is SGHRS, CDR2 YFSETQ.

The chain couples TRBV5-1 to TRBJ1-3; D unclear. The ends were cut back, 0 bases at V and 2 bases at J, with 12 bases in the middle. This CDR3 comprises 16 residues. CDR1 is SGHRS and CDR2 is YFSETQ in the germline V gene. The DNA of the CDR3 is TGCGCCAGCAGCTTGGTCAGTAGTGGTCCTGGAAACACCATATATTTT. Protein: CASSLVSSGPGNTIYF.

This clone was counted between two and nine times. The chain joins TRBV11-2 to TRBJ2-4; D unresolved. This CDR3 contains 14 residues. V lost 6 bases to trimming and J lost 0 bases, with 9 bases between them. The V gene's germline CDR1 is SGHAT and CDR2 FQNNGV. CDR3 in amino acids: CASSLALAKNIQYF. CDR3 sequence (DNA): TGTGCCAGCAGTTTGGCCCTAGCCAAAAACATTCAGTACTTC.

The rearrangement uses TRBV9 and TRBJ2-3, with unresolved D. The length of the CDR3 is 14 residues. V lost 0 bases to trimming and J lost 1 base, with 6 bases between them. CDR1 and CDR2 from the germline V gene are SGDLS and YYNGEE. The CDR3 bases are TGTGCCAGCAGCGTAGTTGGACGCACAGATACGCAGTATTTT. Translated: CASSVVGRTDTQYF.

This rearrangement joins TRBV5-1 to TRBJ2-5; 7 bases are a match to TRBD2. This CDR3 region has 14 residues. CDR1 and CDR2 from the germline V gene are SGHRS and YFSETQ. With 8 bases clipped from V and 5 bases from J, the junction kept 12 bases outside the gene matches. The CDR3, as DNA: TGCGCCAGTGGGAGCGGGGCCTCTGGGGAGACCCAGTACTTC. It encodes CASGSGASGETQYF.

This clone was seen a few times. V gene TRBV27 combines with J gene TRBJ2-3, with 7 bases matching TRBD2. Germline trimming cut 5 bases from V and 0 bases from J; bases unmatched to any gene: 11. The CDR3 length is 17 residues. Germline CDR1 is MNHEY and CDR2 is SMNVEV (reference sequence). CDR3 DNA: TGTGCCAGCAGTCGACCTCTAGCGGCTGAAAGCACAGATACGCAGTATTTT. This sequence encodes CASSRPLAAESTDTQYF.

The chain has TRBV7-2 and TRBJ2-7; no definite D call. Deletions cut 5 bases from V and 5 bases from J, with 16 bases between. The CDR3 is made up of 14 amino acids. Germline loops: CDR1 SGHTA, CDR2 FQGNSA. The CDR3 region is CASSVGHPRDEQYF. CDR3 DNA sequence: TGTGCCAGCAGCGTCGGCCACCCCCGTGACGAGCAGTACTTC. Drawing the rest from reference TRBV7-2 and TRBJ2-7, the complete variable domain is GAGVSQSPSNKVTEKGKDVELRCDPISGHTALYWYRQSLGQGLEFLIYFQGNSAPDKSGLPSDRFSAERTGGSVSTLTIQRTQQEDSAVYLCASSVGHPRDEQYFGPGTRLTVT.

The chain has TRBV9 and TRBJ2-1; a possible D gene is TRBD2 (6 bases). The CDR3 length is 17 residues. Germline CDR1 is SGDLS and CDR2 is YYNGEE. Trimming took 0 bases from V and 3 from J, leaving 16 bases between them. The CDR3 sequence is CASSVAERLVSYNEQFF. The CDR3 region has the DNA TGTGCCAGCAGCGTAGCTGAGAGACTAGTTAGCTACAATGAGCAGTTCTTC. The full variable domain, in which reference TRBV9 and TRBJ2-1 provide the parts outside the CDR3, is DSGVTQTPKHLITATGQRVTLRCSPRSGDLSVYWYQQSLDQGLQFLIQYYNGEERAKGNILERFSAQQFPDLHSELNLSSLELGDSALYFCASSVAERLVSYNEQFFGPGTRLTVL.

The rearrangement joins TRBV27 to TRBJ2-7; 7 bases agree with TRBD2. Germline V gene sequence: CDR1 MNHEY, CDR2 SMNVEV (reference sequence). The J segment lost 7 bases and the V segment lost 6 bases, leaving 9 bases of the junction unmatched. The CDR3 has 13 amino acids. The CDR3: CASRPDPGGEQYF. CDR3 coding DNA: TGTGCCAGCAGACCGGACCCGGGAGGAGAGCAGTACTTC.

J is TRBJ2-2 and V is TRBV4-3; D remains unclear. CDR1 is LGHNA and CDR2 is YSLEER in the germline V gene. V was pared by 5 bases and J by 1 base, with 5 bases between. The CDR3 is made up of 13 amino acids. The CDR3 nucleotides read TGCGCCAGCAGCAAGCTGAACACCGGGGAGCTGTTTTTT. Residues: CASSKLNTGELFF.

The chain combines TRBV7-2 with TRBJ2-5, with D perhaps matching TRBD1 (5 bases). V lost 3 bases and J 7 bases, leaving 12 bases between the germline ends. Germline CDR1 reads SGHTA; CDR2 reads FQGNSA. The CDR3 has 13 amino acids. DNA of the CDR3: TGTGCCAGCAGCTTTGGACCTACAGGGACCCAGTACTTC. Its protein is CASSFGPTGTQYF.